The TCR beta chain under discussion was sequenced for a study of blood T cell repertoires in COVID-19. Germline CDR1 is MGHRA and CDR2 is YSYEKL. The CDR3 spans 13 residues. With 1 base removed from V and 2 bases from J, the gap between germline ends came to 3 bases. Generated by immunoSEQ multiplex PCR, the TCRdb table keeps only in-frame clones and is missing some. The top ten clones hold around 20% of a sample with 50,000 to 75,000 clones, around 85% of them seen once. This clone has more than one count but fewer than ten. Sequencing was done on a sample of peripheral blood. This sequence originates from an elderly woman with active or convalescent COVID-19. The chain combines TRBV4-1 with TRBJ1-3; D unclear. The CDR3 loop reads CASSQAAGNTIYF. CDR3 nucleotides: TGCGCCAGCAGCCAAGCGGCTGGAAACACCATATATTTT.